A selection of T cell receptor beta chains follows, all from one sample in a study of blood T cell repertoires in COVID-19. The table came from immunoSEQ multiplex PCR; TCRdb's copy has only in-frame clones and leaves some out. The data contain 250,000 or so clones, more than 75% of them seen just once; the ten biggest clones take up about 0.99%. Sequencing used peripheral blood. The receptors stem from a woman aged 40 to 55 who had recovered from COVID-19. Each CDR3 is given with its conserved first and last residue. The order of the fields is clone size, V gene, J gene, D gene, CDR3 DNA, CDR3 protein. A D gene is named only where the DNA matches it firmly. Not all rows give a size; the values are once, few, many and, for expanded clones, a class.

size: .
V: TRBV12-3/TRBV12-4
J: TRBJ2-3
D: .
DNA: TGTGCCAGCAGTTTTAGTCCAGATACGCAGTATTTT
CDR3: CASSFSPDTQYF

size: .
V: TRBV5-1
J: TRBJ2-1
D: .
DNA: TGCGCCAGCAGCTTGGGCCCCCGACTAGCCTACAATGAGCAGTTCTTC
CDR3: CASSLGPRLAYNEQFF

size: .
V: TRBV3-1/TRBV3-2
J: TRBJ2-7
D: .
DNA: TGTGCCAGCAGCCAAGATGGTGGAACCCGCGGGTACGAGCAGTACTTC
CDR3: CASSQDGGTRGYEQYF

size: .
V: TRBV20-1
J: TRBJ1-1
D: .
DNA: TGCAGTGCTAGGGGGGGGACTGAAGCTTTCTTT
CDR3: CSARGGTEAFF

size: .
V: TRBV5-1
J: TRBJ1-1
D: .
DNA: TGCGCCAGCAGCCTAGGACAACCGAACACTGAAGCTTTCTTT
CDR3: CASSLGQPNTEAFF

size: .
V: TRBV24-1
J: TRBJ2-3
D: .
DNA: TGTGCCACCAGTGACCGGGATACGCAGTATTTT
CDR3: CATSDRDTQYF

size: .
V: TRBV6-2/TRBV6-3
J: TRBJ2-3
D: TRBD2
DNA: TGTGCCAGCAGTTACCCCAGCGGGAGGGCCCATACGCAGTATTTT
CDR3: CASSYPSGRAHTQYF

size: .
V: TRBV5-1
J: TRBJ2-1
D: TRBD2
DNA: TGCGCCAGCAGCTTGGCCCCCCCTAGCGGGATGCGTTACAATGAGCAGTTCTTC
CDR3: CASSLAPPSGMRYNEQFF

size: .
V: TRBV11-2
J: TRBJ1-1
D: .
DNA: TGTGCCAGCAGCTTTCCGGGTGGGACTGAAGCTTTCTTT
CDR3: CASSFPGGTEAFF

size: .
V: TRBV9
J: TRBJ1-1
D: TRBD1
DNA: TGTGCCAGCAGCGAAGACAGGGGAGAGAACACTGAAGCTTTCTTT
CDR3: CASSEDRGENTEAFF

size: .
V: TRBV5-4
J: TRBJ2-1
D: TRBD1
DNA: TGTGCCAGCAGCTCCCAACGACAGGGGGCGTACAATGAGCAGTTCTTC
CDR3: CASSSQRQGAYNEQFF

size: .
V: TRBV29-1
J: TRBJ2-4
D: TRBD1
DNA: TGCAGCGCCGGACAGGGGGGCATTCAGTACTTC
CDR3: CSAGQGGIQYF

size: .
V: TRBV12-3/TRBV12-4
J: TRBJ2-7
D: .
DNA: TGTGCCAGCAGTTTAGCACAGGCCTACGAGCAGTACTTC
CDR3: CASSLAQAYEQYF

size: .
V: TRBV19
J: TRBJ2-1
D: TRBD2
DNA: TGTGCCAGTACCCCGGGGGGGCTAGCGGGAGGATTCGATGAGCAGTTCTTC
CDR3: CASTPGGLAGGFDEQFF

size: .
V: TRBV24-1
J: TRBJ2-1
D: TRBD1
DNA: TGTGCCACCGACCCCGGGACAGGGGCTCGGGGTCGGCAGTTCTTC
CDR3: CATDPGTGARGRQFF

size: .
V: TRBV5-1
J: TRBJ1-1
D: TRBD1
DNA: TGCGCCAGCAGCCCGAAGACAGGGCTGAACACTGAAGCTTTCTTT
CDR3: CASSPKTGLNTEAFF

size: .
V: TRBV6-5
J: TRBJ1-2
D: TRBD1
DNA: TGTGCCAGCAGTACCACGACAGGGGGCTATGGCTACACCTTC
CDR3: CASSTTTGGYGYTF

size: .
V: TRBV28
J: TRBJ1-2
D: .
DNA: TGTGCCAGCAGTTTACAGCAGGGCTTAAACTATGGCTACACCTTC
CDR3: CASSLQQGLNYGYTF

size: .
V: TRBV20-1
J: TRBJ1-2
D: .
DNA: TGCAGTGCAAAGTCGGGGGATGGCTACACCTTC
CDR3: CSAKSGDGYTF

size: .
V: TRBV28
J: TRBJ1-4
D: .
DNA: TGTGCCAGCAGGCAGAATGAAAAACTGTTTTTT
CDR3: CASRQNEKLFF

size: .
V: TRBV10-3
J: TRBJ1-2
D: .
DNA: TGTGCCATCAGGGAGACAGCTAACTATGGCTACACCTTC
CDR3: CAIRETANYGYTF

size: .
V: TRBV5-4
J: TRBJ2-1
D: .
DNA: TGTGCCAGCACCCGCCCCGGTAATGAGCAGTTCTTC
CDR3: CASTRPGNEQFF

size: .
V: TRBV12-3/TRBV12-4
J: TRBJ2-2
D: .
DNA: TGTGCCAGCAGACCTAGGCCCGGGGAGCTGTTTTTT
CDR3: CASRPRPGELFF

size: few
V: TRBV19
J: TRBJ2-7
D: TRBD1
DNA: TGTGCCAGTAGTGACGGGACAGGGGGCCGCTACGAGCAGTACTTC
CDR3: CASSDGTGGRYEQYF

size: .
V: TRBV9
J: TRBJ2-7
D: .
DNA: TGTGCCAGCAGCGTAGGCAGCTCCTACGAGCAGTACTTC
CDR3: CASSVGSSYEQYF

size: .
V: TRBV13
J: TRBJ1-1
D: TRBD1
DNA: TGTGCCAGCAGCCACACCGAGACAGGGGACACTGAAGCTTTCTTT
CDR3: CASSHTETGDTEAFF

size: .
V: TRBV19
J: TRBJ1-4
D: .
DNA: TGTGCCAGTAGTACGCGGGACGGAGAAAAACTGTTTTTT
CDR3: CASSTRDGEKLFF

size: few
V: TRBV7-3
J: TRBJ2-2
D: TRBD1
DNA: TGTGCCAGCAGCGCCGGGACAGCGCTCACCGGGGAGCTGTTTTTT
CDR3: CASSAGTALTGELFF

size: .
V: TRBV14
J: TRBJ2-2
D: TRBD2
DNA: TGTGCCAGCAGCCAAGAACTAGCGGGAGGGCCGATTGGTACCGGGGAGCTGTTTTTT
CDR3: CASSQELAGGPIGTGELFF

size: .
V: TRBV4-3
J: TRBJ2-7
D: TRBD2
DNA: TGCGCCAGCAGCCAAGAGGGGGGGGTTAGCTCCTACGAGCAGTACTTC
CDR3: CASSQEGGVSSYEQYF

size: .
V: TRBV19
J: TRBJ2-2
D: .
DNA: TGTGCCAGTAGTATGGGGGCCGGTCCCGGGGAGCTGTTTTTT
CDR3: CASSMGAGPGELFF

size: once
V: TRBV6-5
J: TRBJ1-5
D: .
DNA: TGTGCCAGCAGTCGACAAATACTGAGCAATCAGCCCCAGCATTTT
CDR3: CASSRQILSNQPQHF

size: .
V: TRBV7-9
J: TRBJ2-2
D: TRBD2
DNA: TGTGCCAGCAGCTTAGGGGGACTAGCGGGAGTCCCCGGGGAGCTGTTTTTT
CDR3: CASSLGGLAGVPGELFF

size: .
V: TRBV6-4
J: TRBJ2-3
D: TRBD2
DNA: TGTGCCAGCGGAAGAGCGGGAGTTTCGCAGTATTTT
CDR3: CASGRAGVSQYF

size: once
V: TRBV7-2
J: TRBJ2-7
D: .
DNA: TGTGCCAGCAGCCCATGGGAGCCCTACGAGCAGTACTTC
CDR3: CASSPWEPYEQYF

size: .
V: TRBV3-1/TRBV3-2
J: TRBJ2-5
D: .
DNA: TGTGCCAGCAGCCAGGGGCCAACCTTAGGGGAGACCCAGTACTTC
CDR3: CASSQGPTLGETQYF

size: .
V: TRBV12-3/TRBV12-4
J: TRBJ2-4
D: .
DNA: TGTGCCAGCAGTTTTAGGGGTGGGGACATTCAGTACTTC
CDR3: CASSFRGGDIQYF

size: few
V: TRBV5-6
J: TRBJ2-3
D: TRBD2
DNA: TGTGCCAGCAGCCCATACAGCGGGGGCACAGATACGCAGTATTTT
CDR3: CASSPYSGGTDTQYF

size: few
V: TRBV5-1
J: TRBJ2-7
D: .
DNA: TGCGCCAGCAGCCCACCGGGCTACGAGCAGTACTTC
CDR3: CASSPPGYEQYF

size: .
V: TRBV29-1
J: TRBJ2-3
D: TRBD2
DNA: TGCAGCGCCCCCGGGGGGGCGGGGAGCACAGATACGCAGTATTTT
CDR3: CSAPGGAGSTDTQYF

size: .
V: TRBV5-1
J: TRBJ1-1
D: TRBD1
DNA: TGCGCCAGCAGCTTGGTGGACAGGGAGAACACTGAAGCTTTCTTT
CDR3: CASSLVDRENTEAFF

size: .
V: TRBV29-1
J: TRBJ2-5
D: TRBD2
DNA: TGCAGCGTTGGGGGACTAGTTGGCGCGGAGACCCAGTACTTC
CDR3: CSVGGLVGAETQYF

size: .
V: TRBV30
J: TRBJ1-2
D: .
DNA: TGTGCCTGGAGCCGACAGGCCTTAGGCTATGGCTACACCTTC
CDR3: CAWSRQALGYGYTF

size: .
V: TRBV20-1
J: TRBJ2-5
D: .
DNA: TGCAGTGCCACCCGGGAGACCCAGTACTTC
CDR3: CSATRETQYF

size: .
V: TRBV21-1
J: TRBJ2-5
D: .
DNA: TGTGCCAGCAGCAAAGAGGCAGGGGAACAAGAGACCCAGTACTTC
CDR3: CASSKEAGEQETQYF

size: .
V: TRBV19
J: TRBJ1-1
D: .
DNA: TGTGCCAGTACCCACGCAGGGGTCACTGAAGCTTTCTTT
CDR3: CASTHAGVTEAFF

size: .
V: TRBV18
J: TRBJ2-1
D: TRBD2
DNA: TGTGCCAGCTCACCACCGAGGGGGACTAGCGGGACCCGGAGTGGGGATGAGCAGTTCTTC
CDR3: CASSPPRGTSGTRSGDEQFF

size: .
V: TRBV10-2
J: TRBJ1-1
D: TRBD1
DNA: TGCGCCAGCAGCGTGGACAGGACGAAGAACACTGAAGCTTTCTTT
CDR3: CASSVDRTKNTEAFF

size: .
V: TRBV6-5
J: TRBJ1-4
D: .
DNA: TGTGCCAGCAGTTGGGGGGCTAATGAAAAACTGTTTTTT
CDR3: CASSWGANEKLFF

size: .
V: TRBV7-9
J: TRBJ2-7
D: TRBD1
DNA: TGTGCCAGCAGCCACCGTGGGGACAGCCTCCACCAAGCCTACGAGCAGTACTTC
CDR3: CASSHRGDSLHQAYEQYF

size: .
V: TRBV30
J: TRBJ1-1
D: .
DNA: TGTGTCGGGTCGTACACTGAAGCTTTCTTT
CDR3: CVGSYTEAFF

size: .
V: TRBV19
J: TRBJ1-2
D: .
DNA: TGTGCCAGTAGCCAACAGGGATTTTATGGCTACACCTTC
CDR3: CASSQQGFYGYTF

size: once
V: TRBV29-1
J: TRBJ1-2
D: .
DNA: TGCAGCGTTGACAGGACTGTTAACTATGGCTACACCTTC
CDR3: CSVDRTVNYGYTF

size: once
V: TRBV5-4
J: TRBJ2-7
D: TRBD1
DNA: TGTGCCAGCAGCCCCCTCCGGGACAGGGCCTACGAGCAGTACTTC
CDR3: CASSPLRDRAYEQYF

size: .
V: TRBV7-2
J: TRBJ1-5
D: TRBD1
DNA: TGTGCCAGCAGCTTGACAGGGCCCAATCAGCCCCAGCATTTT
CDR3: CASSLTGPNQPQHF

size: .
V: TRBV7-2
J: TRBJ2-7
D: TRBD1
DNA: TGTGCCAGCAGCTTAGGACACAGGGGTTCCTACGAGCAGTACTTC
CDR3: CASSLGHRGSYEQYF

size: .
V: TRBV6-5
J: TRBJ1-1
D: TRBD1
DNA: TGTGCCAGCACAAAAGGGACAGGGAAGACTGAAGCTTTCTTT
CDR3: CASTKGTGKTEAFF